The 23 T cell receptor beta chains below all came from one sample that was sequenced in a study of regulatory T cells in long-lasting Graves disease. Building the TCR beta libraries relied on iRepertoire HTBI primers, and CDR3 regions underwent Arm-PCR. TCRdb called the multiplex PCR reads again in MiXCR, with one record for every CDR3 protein. Among 300,000 to 400,000 distinct CDR3 sequences, around 15% were seen once, and the ten largest hold about 24%. Specified time point: newly diagnosed GD, antithyroid drugs for less than 3 months. Construction of the TCR library relied on RNA isolated from PBMCs. Material: peripheral blood mononuclear cells (PBMCs), obtained at new diagnosis, from a patient treated with antithyroid drugs. These receptors were collected from a female donor with Graves disease.

This clonotype showed up many times. The rearrangement uses TRBV6-1 and TRBJ1-4; D is possibly TRBD1 (5 bases). Germline V lookup: CDR1 MNHNS, CDR2 SASEGT. V was trimmed by 5 bases and J by 8 bases, leaving 18 bases between them. The CDR3 sequence is 15 residues long. CDR3 in amino acids: CASSHGKGDREKLFF. DNA for the CDR3: TGTGCCAGCAGTCACGGGAAAGGGGATCGGGAAAAACTGTTTTTT.

The V gene is TRBV10-3, the J gene TRBJ2-3, with 8 bases that match TRBD2. This CDR3 is built from 15 residues. The V gene's germline CDR1 is ENHRY and CDR2 SYGVKD. With V trimmed by 11 bases and J by 6 bases, 16 bases remained unmatched. The CDR3 nucleotides are TGTGCCGTCCGCCCGGAGGGCGGGAGGATGGATACGCAGTATTTT. Residues: CAVRPEGGRMDTQYF.

This clonotype was counted many times. The CDR3 region is CASSTIPWSNQPQHF. CDR3 nucleotides: TGTGCCAGCAGTACTATCCCATGGAGCAATCAGCCCCAGCATTTT. The chain joins TRBV6-1 to TRBJ1-5; D gene unclear. The CDR3 length is 15 residues. The V end was cut by 5 bases, the J end by 1 base, with 12 bases between. From germline, CDR1 is MNHNS and CDR2 SASEGT.

This clonotype was observed many times. The chain recombines TRBV27 with TRBJ2-1, with D tentatively TRBD2 (5 bases). This CDR3 is built from 16 residues. From germline, CDR1 is MNHEY and CDR2 SMNVEV (reference sequence). Trimming took 5 bases from V and 4 from J, leaving 18 bases between them. The CDR3 sequence: CASSPKTNPGYNEQFF. The CDR3 DNA sequence: TGTGCCAGCAGTCCCAAGACAAACCCGGGGTACAATGAGCAGTTCTTC.

The gene calls are TRBV4-3 and TRBJ1-1, with D hard to call. This CDR3 has 13 residues. V lost 1 base and J 7 bases, leaving 10 bases between the germline ends. Germline loops: CDR1 LGHNA, CDR2 YSLEER. The CDR3 DNA is TGCGCCAGCAGCCAAGCCTTTGAGCTTGAAGCTTTCTTT. Translating it yields CASSQAFELEAFF.

This chain uses TRBV7-2 with TRBJ2-1; 7 bases are shared with TRBD1. The CDR3 extends over 16 amino acids. V shed 3 bases and J 3 bases; nucleotides not matched to a gene: 8. The germline V gene encodes CDR1 SGHTA and CDR2 FQGNSA. The CDR3 DNA follows: TGTGCCAGCAGCTTCCTGACAGGGAGTGTCTACAATGAGCAGTTCTTC. Protein: CASSFLTGSVYNEQFF. The whole variable domain, filled in from reference TRBV7-2 and TRBJ2-1, reads GAGVSQSPSNKVTEKGKDVELRCDPISGHTALYWYRQSLGQGLEFLIYFQGNSAPDKSGLPSDRFSAERTGGSVSTLTIQRTQQEDSAVYLCASSFLTGSVYNEQFFGPGTRLTVL.

This clonotype was found many times. The rearrangement joins TRBV2 to TRBJ1-2, with no clear D. The CDR3 has 13 residues. Trimming shortened V by 1 base and J by 6 bases, and 9 bases separated the two germline ends. Germline assignment: CDR1 SNHLY and CDR2 FYNNEI. Here the CDR3 DNA reads TGTGCCAGCAGTGAAGGTGAAGATCATGGCTACACCTTC. Amino acid sequence: CASSEGEDHGYTF.

At least ten counts were recorded for this clonotype. The rearrangement joins TRBV28 to TRBJ2-1, with D tentatively TRBD1 or TRBD2 (5 bases each). The ends were cut back, 2 bases at V and 6 bases at J, with 26 bases in the middle. The CDR3 has 19 amino acids. Germline V gene sequence: CDR1 MDHEN, CDR2 SYDVKM. The CDR3 sequence is CASSLRGRRLTRYFNEQFF. CDR3 sequence (DNA): TGTGCCAGCAGTTTAAGGGGCCGGAGGTTAACCCGCTACTTCAATGAGCAGTTCTTC.

This clonotype was detected a few times. V is TRBV18 and J is TRBJ1-2; D ambiguous. In germline, CDR1 is KGHSH, CDR2 LQKENI. There are 16 residues in the CDR3. V gave up 0 bases and J gave up 0 bases, with 11 bases separating them. The CDR3 is CASSPPFFGTNYGYTF. CDR3 nucleotide sequence: TGTGCCAGCTCACCACCGTTTTTTGGCACTAACTATGGCTACACCTTC. Variable domain in full (rest from reference TRBV18 and TRBJ1-2): NAGVMQNPRHLVRRRGQEARLRCSPMKGHSHVYWYRQLPEEGLKFMVYLQKENIIDESGMPKERFSAEFPKEGPSILRIQQVVRGDSAAYFCASSPPFFGTNYGYTFGSGTRLTVV.

This clonotype was observed a handful of times. V is TRBV19 and J is TRBJ2-1, with a weak D call TRBD1 (6 bases). This CDR3 is 16 amino acids long. Germline CDR1 reads LNHDA; CDR2 reads SQIVND (reference sequence). The ends were cut back, 2 bases at V and 9 bases at J, with 20 bases in the middle. CDR3 in DNA: TGTGCCAGTAGTATAAGGATCAGGGGCGGTTTGAGTGAGCAGTTCTTC. Translation: CASSIRIRGGLSEQFF. Filled out from reference TRBV19 and TRBJ2-1, the complete variable domain reads DGGITQSPKYLFRKEGQNVTLSCEQNLNHDAMYWYRQDPGQGLRLIYYSQIVNDFQKGDIAEGYSVSREKKESFPLTVTSAQKNPTAFYLCASSIRIRGGLSEQFFGPGTRLTVL.

Many counts were recorded for this clonotype. This rearrangement joins TRBV7-3 to TRBJ2-1; 14 bases fit TRBD2. V shed 3 bases and J 6 bases; nucleotides not matched to a gene: 4. The CDR3 is 16 amino acids. Per the germline V gene, CDR1 is SGHTA and CDR2 is FQGTGA. Written as DNA, the CDR3 is TGTGCCAGCAGCTTCGGACTAGCGGGAGGAGCCAATGAGCAGTTCTTC. Encoded protein: CASSFGLAGGANEQFF.

This clonotype appeared many times. The chain uses TRBV2 and TRBJ1-1; 9 nucleotides match TRBD1. CDR1 SNHLY and CDR2 FYNNEI come from the germline V gene. The trim removed 6 bases at V and 7 bases at J, leaving 6 bases unmatched. The CDR3 is 13 amino acids. CDR3: CASRPQGAGEAFF. Written as DNA, the CDR3 is TGTGCCAGCAGACCACAGGGGGCTGGTGAAGCTTTCTTT.

Ten or more counts support this clonotype. The chain recombines TRBV20-1 with TRBJ2-1; TRBD1 matches at 10 bases. J was trimmed by 2 bases and V by 6 bases; bases with no gene match: 7. In germline, CDR1 is DFQATT, CDR2 SNEGSKA (reference sequence). The CDR3 length is 15 residues. The CDR3 region is CSAKDGTGAYNEQFF. CDR3 in DNA: TGCAGTGCCAAGGACGGGACAGGGGCCTACAATGAGCAGTTCTTC.

This clonotype was detected many times. V gene TRBV7-8 combines with J gene TRBJ1-1; 7 nucleotides agree with TRBD1. The CDR3 is 17 residues long. Trimming took 5 bases from V and 5 from J; bases not matched to a gene: 17. Germline V lookup: CDR1 SGHVS, CDR2 FQNEAQ. CDR3 protein: CASSPSGQGGTRTEAFF. In DNA, the CDR3 is TGTGCCAGCAGCCCCTCCGGCCAGGGGGGGACGCGGACTGAAGCTTTCTTT.

Regarding this clonotype: One base separates it from a far larger clone, so it is likely a read error. This sequence joins TRBV7-2 and TRBJ2-3; D is possibly TRBD2 (5 bases). The CDR3 is made up of 14 amino acids. Germline V gene sequence: CDR1 SGHTA, CDR2 FQGNSA. CDR3 in amino acids: CARSLVAPTDTQYF. The DNA of the CDR3 is TGCGCCCGCAGCTTGGTAGCGCCCACAGATACGCAGTATTTT. Combining the CDR3 with reference TRBV7-2 and TRBJ2-3 gives the whole variable domain GAGVSQSPSNKVTEKGKDVELRCDPISGHTALYWYRQSLGQGLEFLIYFQGNSAPDKSGLPSDRFSAERTGGSVSTLTIQRTQQEDSAVYLCARSLVAPTDTQYFGPGTRLTVL.

This clonotype was picked up many times. The V and J genes are TRBV13 and TRBJ2-3; 11 nucleotides align to TRBD2. The germline CDR1 and CDR2 sequences are PRHDT and FYEKMQ (reference sequence). The junction had 3 bases not matched to a gene; V was cut back by 3 bases and J by 1 base. This CDR3 has 16 residues. The CDR3, as DNA: TGTGCCAGCAGCTTTCTACTAGCGGGGGGCACAGATACGCAGTATTTT. Translating gives CASSFLLAGGTDTQYF.

This clonotype appeared a single time. The chain employs TRBV7-6 and TRBJ2-6; D is unresolved. The CDR3 contains 14 residues. Trimming removed 7 bases at V and 2 bases at J, with 9 bases between. The V gene's germline CDR1 is SGHVS and CDR2 FNYEAQ. The CDR3 spells CASTLWAGANVLTF. The CDR3 nucleotides are TGTGCCAGCACGCTCTGGGCTGGGGCCAACGTCCTGACTTTC.

The sample holds many counts of this clonotype. This chain links TRBV7-2 with TRBJ2-1; 8 nucleotides match TRBD2. Germline CDR1 SGHTA, CDR2 FQGNSA. With 5 bases clipped from V and 8 bases from J, the junction kept 11 bases outside the gene matches. This CDR3 is built from 15 residues. The CDR3 nucleotides are TGTGCCAGCAGCGCCGTAAGGACTAGCCTGCATGAGCAGTTCTTC. It specifies CASSAVRTSLHEQFF.

This clonotype was counted many times. The chain carries TRBV20-1 and TRBJ2-7; 11 bases line up with TRBD2. J lost 5 bases, V lost 3 bases, and 9 bases had no gene match. Germline-derived CDR1 and CDR2 are DFQATT and SNEGSKA (reference sequence). The CDR3 has 15 amino acids. As DNA, the CDR3 is TGCAGTGCTAGTACGCTAGCGGGGGGAGGTAACGAGCAGTACTTC. It codes for CSASTLAGGGNEQYF.

On this clonotype: A much larger clone differs from this one at a single base, so this may be a read error. J is TRBJ2-1 and V is TRBV12-3 or TRBV12-4, with 7 bases fitting TRBD2. This CDR3 contains 15 residues. For the CDR3, the DNA is TGTACCAGCAGTCACCGGGACTACCTCTACAATGAGCAGTTCTTC. Encoded protein: CTSSHRDYLYNEQFF.

The rearrangement uses TRBV7-9 and TRBJ1-5; D ambiguous. The V end lost 5 bases, the J end lost 3 bases, and 17 bases lay between the germline ends. The germline gives CDR1 SEHNR, CDR2 FQNEAQ (reference sequence). This CDR3 comprises 16 residues. CDR3 amino acids: CASSPSDGWANQPQHF. The CDR3 DNA follows: TGTGCCAGCAGCCCTTCCGACGGGTGGGCCAATCAGCCCCAGCATTTT.

This clonotype was counted many times. V is TRBV6-1 and J is TRBJ1-1; possibly TRBD1 for D (5 bases). Trimming took off 3 bases at V and 1 base at J, with 21 bases between the two ends. Germline V CDR1 and CDR2: MNHNS, SASEGT. The CDR3 length is 18 residues. This chain's CDR3 is CASSDSHFGGRENTEAFF. CDR3 in DNA: TGTGCCAGCAGTGACTCTCATTTCGGGGGACGGGAGAACACTGAAGCTTTCTTT.

Ten or more counts support this clonotype. The chain carries TRBV28 and TRBJ1-2; D may be TRBD1 (5 bases). Trimming took 5 bases from V and 6 from J, leaving 22 bases between them. The CDR3 runs 16 residues. Per germline, CDR1 MDHEN and CDR2 SYDVKM. The CDR3 here is CASSTPLVGRFNGYTF. The CDR3, as DNA: TGTGCCAGCAGTACCCCCTTGGTGGGGCGCTTCAATGGCTACACCTTC.